This T cell receptor beta chain was profiled in a study of T cell responses to AZD1222 COVID-19 vaccine. The data were produced by immunoSEQ multiplex PCR, yet TCRdb's version contains in-frame clones alone and is incomplete. Of approximately 160,000 clones in the sample, approximately 90% are singletons; the top ten hold around 1%. The V gene's germline CDR1 is LGHNA and CDR2 YNFKEQ. After removal of 3 bases from V and 4 bases from J, the junction contained 8 bases not matched to a gene. The CDR3 extends over 16 amino acids. Source: peripheral blood, taken 28 days after the second AZD1222 dose. The V and J genes are TRBV4-2 and TRBJ1-3; 8 nucleotides match TRBD1. This receptor was taken from an adult who received the AZD1222 COVID-19 vaccine. CDR3 region: CASSHYRTGTGNTIYF. DNA for the CDR3: TGTGCCAGCAGCCATTACCGGACAGGGACAGGAAACACCATATATTTT.